A single sample is the source of the 2 T cell receptor beta chains below, sequenced in a study of T cell clones after liver transplantation. Assay: immunoSEQ multiplex PCR; the TCRdb copy retains only in-frame clones and omits some. This table holds about 33,000 clones, 90% to 95% found once. The sample consisted of CD8+ T cells from blood, taken 12 months after liver transplant. The receptors were gathered from a human patient who received a liver transplant. Some T cells may possibly be graft donor cells.

The J gene is TRBJ2-2, the V gene TRBV5-1, with D possibly TRBD2 on 5 matching bases. CDR3 length equals 18 residues. Germline lookup yields CDR1 SGHRS and CDR2 YFSETQ. Deletions cut 0 bases from V and 1 base from J, with 16 bases between. CDR3 loop: CASSLVYRDLLNTGELFF. CDR3 nucleotide sequence: TGCGCCAGCAGCTTGGTGTACCGGGATCTCTTGAACACCGGGGAGCTGTTTTTT.

This chain links TRBV7-2 with TRBJ2-5; weak D call: TRBD1 (5 bases). This CDR3 spans 13 amino acids. V gave up 2 bases and J gave up 3 bases, with 7 bases separating them. The germline CDR1 and CDR2 sequences are SGHTA and FQGNSA. The CDR3 DNA sequence: TGTGCCAGCAGCTTAAACAGGAAAGAGACCCAGTACTTC. It codes for CASSLNRKETQYF.